The 28 T cell receptor beta chains reported below all come from one sample, sequenced in a study of blood T cells in healthy people across ages. Using a J-beta primer mix together with a sample-barcoded 5' primer, a second PCR was run for about 6 to 11 cycles. TCRdb processed the 5' RACE reads anew with MiXCR; each CDR3 protein has one entry. This sample has about 1,800,000 distinct CDR3 sequences; about 30% occur once, and the top ten carry about 7.7%. Sequenced material: blood. The source is a woman aged 25 to 45 in good health.

This clonotype was found a few times. The junction departs from germline at one end; a sequencing error may be responsible. This sequence joins TRBV10-2 and TRBJ2-7; 8 bases agree with TRBD1. From germline, CDR1 is WSHSY and CDR2 SAAADI. The CDR3 is 14 amino acids. Here the CDR3 DNA reads TGCGCCAGCAACGGACAGGGTCCAGCCTACGGGCAGTACTTC. Amino acids: CASNGQGPAYGQYF.

The CDR3 here is CASSDSTAFRPQHF. The CDR3 nucleotides are TGTGCCAGCAGCGATTCGACCGCTTTCAGGCCCCAGCATTTT. The chain links TRBV2 to TRBJ1-5; no reliable D call. There are 14 residues in the CDR3. Trimming took 6 bases from V and 9 from J, leaving 18 bases between them. Germline V lookup: CDR1 SNHLY, CDR2 FYNNEI.

The chain combines TRBV11-2 with TRBJ2-1; 8 bases map to TRBD2. CDR3 length: 17 residues. The germline V gene has CDR1 SGHAT and CDR2 FQNNGV. The junction had 7 bases not matched to a gene; V was cut back by 3 bases and J by 0 bases. CDR3 bases: TGTGCCAGCAGCTTGGGGGCGGGGGGCTCCTCCTACAATGAGCAGTTCTTC. This sequence encodes CASSLGAGGSSYNEQFF.

This clonotype was counted many times. This chain joins TRBV12-3 or TRBV12-4 and TRBJ2-7; tentatively, D is TRBD1 or TRBD2 (6 bases each). The CDR3 length is 13 residues. Trimming took 6 bases from V and 5 from J, leaving 14 bases between them. This CDR3 is CASRGGPSHEQYF. The CDR3 nucleotides are TGTGCCAGCAGGGGGGGCCCATCCCACGAGCAGTACTTC.

This clonotype was seen a handful of times. The chain has TRBV6-5 and TRBJ2-7, with a weak D call TRBD1 (5 bases). The CDR3 is 13 amino acids. Per the germline V gene, CDR1 is MNHEY and CDR2 is SVGAGI. V was pared by 7 bases and J by 0 bases, with 10 bases between. The CDR3 bases are TGTGCCAGCACAAGGGGTGCCTCCTACGAGCAGTACTTC. Its protein is CASTRGASYEQYF.

This clonotype was seen more than once but under ten times. V and J are TRBV6-1 and TRBJ1-1, with D possibly TRBD1 on 5 matching bases. V was shortened by 2 bases and J by 12 bases, with 19 bases between the two germline ends. CDR1 is MNHNS, CDR2 SASEGT, per germline. The CDR3 totals 14 residues. CDR3 residues: CASSENGARRSSFF. The CDR3 DNA sequence: TGTGCCAGCAGTGAAAACGGGGCGCGGCGTAGTTCTTTCTTT.

This clonotype occurred a few times. The V gene is TRBV20-1, the J gene TRBJ2-5, with a possible D match to TRBD2 (5 bases). The length of the CDR3 is 13 residues. V lost 3 bases to trimming and J lost 6 bases, with 14 bases between them. Germline lookup yields CDR1 DFQATT and CDR2 SNEGSKA (reference sequence). CDR3 protein: CSARNEREKTQYF. In DNA, the CDR3 is TGCAGTGCTAGGAATGAGAGGGAGAAGACCCAGTACTTC.

The V call is TRBV2, the J call TRBJ2-5; TRBD2 aligns across 12 bases. With 8 bases clipped from V and 1 base from J, the junction kept 2 bases outside the gene matches. This CDR3 has 14 residues. The germline gives CDR1 SNHLY, CDR2 FYNNEI. The CDR3 sequence is CASWGLAGQETQYF. Written as DNA, the CDR3 is TGTGCCAGCTGGGGACTAGCGGGCCAAGAGACCCAGTACTTC.

This clonotype was observed a few times. The V and J genes are TRBV3-1 and TRBJ2-5, with TRBD1 identical over 7 bases. The DNA end is a closer match to TRBJ2-7, so the J assignment may be wrong. This CDR3 contains 13 residues. The germline CDR1 and CDR2 sequences are LGHDT and YNNKEL (reference sequence). The CDR3 loop reads CASSQGRGTEQYF. CDR3 DNA: TGTGCCAGCAGCCAAGGCAGGGGGACCGAGCAGTACTTC.

This clonotype was seen many times. V usage is TRBV2 and J usage is TRBJ2-1; D call uncertain. Germline CDR1 and CDR2: SNHLY and FYNNEI. CDR3 length: 11 residues. Between the trimmed V and J ends, which lost 6 bases and 5 bases, there was a span of 5 bases. The CDR3 loop is CASRPNNEQFF. The CDR3 bases are TGTGCCAGCAGACCCAACAATGAGCAGTTCTTC. Together with reference TRBV2 and TRBJ2-1, the CDR3 gives the full variable domain: EPEVTQTPSHQVTQMGQEVILRCVPISNHLYFYWYRQILGQKVEFLVSFYNNEISEKSEIFDDQFSVERPDGSNFTLKIRSTKLEDSAMYFCASRPNNEQFFGPGTRLTVL.

CDR3 DNA: TGCGCCAGCAGCTTTGCCGGACGAGCGTCTGCCTACAATGAGCAGTTCTTC. It is translated as CASSFAGRASAYNEQFF. The chain carries TRBV5-1 and TRBJ2-1, with D unresolved. The CDR3 runs 17 residues. Looked up from germline, CDR1 is SGHRS and CDR2 is YFSETQ. The V end lost 2 bases, the J end lost 2 bases, and 17 bases lay between the germline ends.

The table lists this clonotype with many counts. V is TRBV20-1 and J is TRBJ2-5; the D gene is possibly TRBD2 (7 bases). The germline CDR1 and CDR2 sequences are DFQATT and SNEGSKA (reference sequence). The CDR3 covers 12 residues. V shed 8 bases and J shed 4 bases, with 14 bases lying between them. DNA for the CDR3: TGCAGTCCCGGAGGGGGGGTAGAGACCCAGTACTTC. This translates into CSPGGGVETQYF.

This clonotype occurred many times. The gene calls are TRBV18 and TRBJ2-3; D gene ambiguous. The germline CDR1 and CDR2 sequences are KGHSH and LQKENI. This CDR3 is built from 11 residues. V was trimmed by 1 base and J by 5 bases, leaving 1 base between them. CDR3 DNA: TGTGCCAGCTCACCACAAGATACGCAGTATTTT. The encoded protein is CASSPQDTQYF.

This clonotype was detected a few times. V is TRBV6-2 or TRBV6-3 and J is TRBJ2-1, with TRBD2 identical over 8 bases. The J call may be faulty, since TRBJ2-7 better matches the DNA end. The CDR3 has 15 residues. Germline V gene lookup returns CDR1 MNHEY and CDR2 SVGEGT. The CDR3 coding sequence is TGTGCCAGCAGCCGAGCGGGAGCGCTCGACAATGAGCAGTACTTC. Translating gives CASSRAGALDNEQYF.

The genes are TRBV7-2 and TRBJ1-5; TRBD1 is a possible D gene (6 bases). V was pared by 3 bases and J by 3 bases, with 15 bases between. Germline V gene sequence: CDR1 SGHTA, CDR2 FQGNSA. This CDR3 spans 16 amino acids. CDR3 amino acids: CASSFGPQGFNQPQHF. CDR3 sequence (DNA): TGTGCCAGCAGCTTCGGGCCACAGGGTTTCAATCAGCCCCAGCATTTT.

The rearrangement links TRBV28 to TRBJ2-5, with 10 nucleotides matching TRBD1. In germline, CDR1 is MDHEN, CDR2 SYDVKM. V dropped 6 bases and J dropped 5; count of bases not matched to a gene: 9. This CDR3 contains 15 residues. As DNA, the CDR3 is TGTGCCAGCAGCCACGAGGGACAGGGGATGGAGACCCAGTACTTC. It translates to CASSHEGQGMETQYF.

The chain has TRBV7-2 and TRBJ2-7, with unresolved D. Germline CDR1 SGHTA, CDR2 FQGNSA. V was trimmed by 6 bases and J by 4 bases, leaving 7 bases between them. This CDR3 is 11 amino acids long. CDR3 in DNA: TGTGCCAGCAGAACCGAATACGAGCAGTACTTC. As protein: CASRTEYEQYF.

The CDR3 sequence is CASSPGTSSNQPQHF. The CDR3, as DNA: TGTGCCAGCAGCCCCGGGACATCAAGCAATCAGCCCCAGCATTTT. The genes are TRBV5-5 and TRBJ1-5, with D perhaps matching TRBD1 (6 bases). V gave up 4 bases and J gave up 1 base, with 12 bases separating them. The CDR3 extends over 15 amino acids. Germline V gene sequence: CDR1 SGHKS, CDR2 YYEKEE (reference sequence).

This clonotype occurred many times. This chain joins TRBV29-1 and TRBJ2-5; 8 bases agree with TRBD1. Germline CDR1 and CDR2: SQVTM and ANQGSEA. This CDR3 region has 12 residues. CDR3 sequence reads: CSERTGKETQYF. The DNA of the CDR3 is TGCAGTGAGCGGACAGGGAAAGAGACCCAGTACTTC.

In its sample, this clonotype was seen many times. The chain combines TRBV7-2 with TRBJ2-7; the match to TRBD2 covers 7 bases. CDR3 length: 15 residues. Germline values: CDR1 SGHTA, CDR2 FQGNSA. V was clipped by 3 bases and J by 3 bases; unmatched bases: 8. CDR3 loop: CASSFNGGSYYEQYF. The CDR3 bases are TGTGCCAGCAGCTTTAACGGGGGGAGTTACTACGAGCAGTACTTC. Full variable domain (rest looked up from reference TRBV7-2 and TRBJ2-7): GAGVSQSPSNKVTEKGKDVELRCDPISGHTALYWYRQSLGQGLEFLIYFQGNSAPDKSGLPSDRFSAERTGGSVSTLTIQRTQQEDSAVYLCASSFNGGSYYEQYFGPGTRLTVT.

The table lists this clonotype with a few counts. This chain joins TRBV9 and TRBJ2-2, with 7 bases aligning to TRBD1. V trimming: 0 bases; J trimming: 4 bases; junction bases outside the gene matches: 6. Germline loops: CDR1 SGDLS, CDR2 YYNGEE. The CDR3 is 16 amino acids. Here the CDR3 DNA reads TGTGCCAGCAGCGTAGGAGGGGGCCGGGGCACCGGGGAGCTGTTTTTT. It encodes CASSVGGGRGTGELFF.

Only a few counts were recorded for this clonotype. The rearrangement joins TRBV20-1 to TRBJ2-4, with TRBD2 as a possible D gene (7 bases). Looked up from germline, CDR1 is DFQATT and CDR2 is SNEGSKA (reference sequence). The V gene lost 6 bases and the J gene lost 7 bases, with 22 bases spanning the gap. There are 15 residues in the CDR3. DNA for the CDR3: TGCAGTGCCCAAGGGAGGGGGGGCCATATGAACATTCAGTACTTC. Its translation is CSAQGRGGHMNIQYF.

The chain has TRBV29-1 and TRBJ2-7; perhaps TRBD1 as D (6 bases). The germline gives CDR1 SQVTM, CDR2 ANQGSEA. CDR3 size: 11 residues. Trimming removed 6 bases at V and 7 bases at J, with 13 bases between. CDR3 nucleotide sequence: TGCAGCGTGGAGGCCGACAGGGAGCAGTACTTC. It encodes CSVEADREQYF.

Details on this clonotype: A read error may explain this, as a much larger clone is one base away. The chain uses TRBV27 and TRBJ2-1, with D hard to call. CDR3 length: 12 residues. V dropped 5 bases and J dropped 10 bases, with 12 bases sitting between them. Germline CDR1 MNHEY, CDR2 SMNVEV (reference sequence). The CDR3, as DNA: TGTGCCAGCAGTCCCAATCTACGCGAGCAGTTCTTC. Encoded protein: CASSPNLREQFF.

On this clonotype: The final CDR3 position lacks the conserved phenylalanine or tryptophan, pointing to a likely read error. This sequence joins TRBV9 and TRBJ2-5; TRBD1 aligns across 9 bases. CDR1 is SGDLS, CDR2 YYNGEE, per germline. The CDR3 extends over 15 amino acids. The V segment lost 4 bases and the J segment 4 bases; nucleotides outside the gene matches: 8. The DNA for the CDR3 is TGTGCCAGCAGCAGAACACAGGGGGCAAGAGAGACCCAGTACTGC. It translates to CASSRTQGARETQYC.

V usage is TRBV29-1 and J usage is TRBJ2-4; TRBD1 is a possible D gene (6 bases). The DNA end is more similar to TRBJ2-7, so the J call may be wrong. CDR1 SQVTM and CDR2 ANQGSEA come from the germline V gene. The CDR3 sequence is 15 residues long. CDR3 nucleotide sequence: TGCAGCGTTGAAGAGGCAGGGGAGTCCCTCTACGAGCAGTACTTC. It translates to CSVEEAGESLYEQYF.

The V gene is TRBV6-1, the J gene TRBJ2-7; D is possibly TRBD1 (6 bases). Germline V gives CDR1 MNHNS, CDR2 SASEGT. This CDR3 has 13 amino acids. The germline V and J ends were trimmed by 2 bases and 5 bases, with 10 bases remaining between them. CDR3 DNA sequence: TGTGCCAGCAGTGAAATCGCAGGGGACGAGCAGTACTTC. This codes for CASSEIAGDEQYF.

This clonotype was recorded many times. This chain connects TRBV5-6 to TRBJ2-3; 12 nucleotides align to TRBD2. This CDR3 spans 18 amino acids. Trimming cost V 2 bases and J 0 bases; bases outside gene matches: 7. Germline assignment: CDR1 SGHDT and CDR2 YYEEEE. This CDR3 is CASSFGTSGFTSTDTQYF. In DNA, the CDR3 is TGTGCCAGCAGCTTTGGGACTAGCGGGTTTACTAGCACAGATACGCAGTATTTT.